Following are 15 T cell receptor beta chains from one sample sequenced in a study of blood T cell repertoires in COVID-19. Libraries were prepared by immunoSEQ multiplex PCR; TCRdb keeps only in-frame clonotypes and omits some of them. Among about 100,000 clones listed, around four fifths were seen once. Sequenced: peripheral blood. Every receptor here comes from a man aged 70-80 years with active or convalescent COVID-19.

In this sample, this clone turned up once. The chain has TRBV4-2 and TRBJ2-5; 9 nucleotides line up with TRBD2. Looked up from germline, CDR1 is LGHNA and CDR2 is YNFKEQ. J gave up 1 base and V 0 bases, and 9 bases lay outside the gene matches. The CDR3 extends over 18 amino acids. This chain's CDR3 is CASSQDVLAGAFQETQYF. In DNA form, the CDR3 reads TGTGCCAGCAGCCAAGACGTCTTAGCGGGGGCCTTCCAAGAGACCCAGTACTTC.

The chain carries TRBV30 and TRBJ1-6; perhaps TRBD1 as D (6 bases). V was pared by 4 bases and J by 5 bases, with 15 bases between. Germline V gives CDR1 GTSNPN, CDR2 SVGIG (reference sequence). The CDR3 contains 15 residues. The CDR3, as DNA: TGTGCCTGGACGATCGGGACAACCAATAATTCACCCCTCCACTTT. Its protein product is CAWTIGTTNNSPLHF.

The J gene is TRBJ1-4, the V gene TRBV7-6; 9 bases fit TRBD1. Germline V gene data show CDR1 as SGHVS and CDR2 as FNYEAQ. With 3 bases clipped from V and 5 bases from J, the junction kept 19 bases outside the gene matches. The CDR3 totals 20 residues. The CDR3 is CASSFLPGQGPLPENEKLFF. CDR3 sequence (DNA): TGTGCCAGCAGCTTTCTTCCGGGACAGGGCCCCCTACCCGAGAATGAAAAACTGTTTTTT.

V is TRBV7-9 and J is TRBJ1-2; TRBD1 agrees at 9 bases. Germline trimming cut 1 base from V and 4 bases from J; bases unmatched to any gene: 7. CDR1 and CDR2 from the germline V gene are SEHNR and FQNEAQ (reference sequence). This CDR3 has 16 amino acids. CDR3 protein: CASSLGDREIIYGYTF. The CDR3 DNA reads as TGTGCCAGCAGCTTAGGGGACAGGGAGATAATCTATGGCTACACCTTC.

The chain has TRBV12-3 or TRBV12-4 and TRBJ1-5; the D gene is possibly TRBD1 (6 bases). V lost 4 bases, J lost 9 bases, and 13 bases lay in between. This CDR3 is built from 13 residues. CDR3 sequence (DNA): TGTGCCAGCAGTTCCCCCCTAGGGGGGCCCCAGCATTTT. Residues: CASSSPLGGPQHF.

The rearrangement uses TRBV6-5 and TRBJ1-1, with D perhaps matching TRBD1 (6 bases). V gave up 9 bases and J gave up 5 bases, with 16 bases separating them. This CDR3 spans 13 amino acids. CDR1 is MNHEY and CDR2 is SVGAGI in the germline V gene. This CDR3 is CASVGQRGTEAFF. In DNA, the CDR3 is TGTGCCAGTGTAGGACAGAGAGGAACTGAAGCTTTCTTT.

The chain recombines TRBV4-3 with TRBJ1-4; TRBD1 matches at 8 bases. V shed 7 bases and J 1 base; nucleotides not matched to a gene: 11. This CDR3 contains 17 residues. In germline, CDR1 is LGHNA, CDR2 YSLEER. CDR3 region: CASTKQGGSETNEKLFF. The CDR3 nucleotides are TGCGCCAGCACGAAACAGGGGGGGTCGGAAACTAATGAAAAACTGTTTTTT.

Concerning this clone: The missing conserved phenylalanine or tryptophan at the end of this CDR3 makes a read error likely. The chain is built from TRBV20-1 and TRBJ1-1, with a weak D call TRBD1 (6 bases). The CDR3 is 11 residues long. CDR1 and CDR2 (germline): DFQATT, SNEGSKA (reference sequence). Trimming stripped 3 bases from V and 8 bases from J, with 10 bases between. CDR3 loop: CSASPDREAFL. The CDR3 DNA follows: TGCAGTGCTAGCCCTGACAGGGAAGCTTTCCTT.

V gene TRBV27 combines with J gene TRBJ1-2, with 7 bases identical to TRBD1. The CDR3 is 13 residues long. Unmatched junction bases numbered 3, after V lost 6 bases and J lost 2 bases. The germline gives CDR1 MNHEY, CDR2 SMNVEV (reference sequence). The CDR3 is CASSGQANYGYTF. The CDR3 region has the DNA TGTGCCAGCAGCGGACAGGCGAACTATGGCTACACCTTC.

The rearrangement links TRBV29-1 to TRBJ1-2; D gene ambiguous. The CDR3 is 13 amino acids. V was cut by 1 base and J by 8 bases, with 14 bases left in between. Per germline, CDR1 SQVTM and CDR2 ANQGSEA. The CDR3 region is CSVEGGIPRGYTF. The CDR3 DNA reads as TGCAGCGTTGAAGGAGGGATCCCTAGGGGCTACACCTTC.

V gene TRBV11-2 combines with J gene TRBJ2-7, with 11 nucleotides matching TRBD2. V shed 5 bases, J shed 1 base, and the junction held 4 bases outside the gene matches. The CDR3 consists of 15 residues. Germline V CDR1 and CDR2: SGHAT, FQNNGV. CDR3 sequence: CASSIGLAGSYEQYF. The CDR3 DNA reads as TGTGCCAGCAGCATCGGACTAGCGGGTTCCTACGAGCAGTACTTC.

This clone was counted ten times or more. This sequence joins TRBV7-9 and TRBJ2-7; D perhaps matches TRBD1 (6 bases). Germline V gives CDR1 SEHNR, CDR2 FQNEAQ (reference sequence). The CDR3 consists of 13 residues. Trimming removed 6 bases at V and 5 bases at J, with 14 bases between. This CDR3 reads CASSGQGKDEQYF. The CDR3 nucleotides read TGTGCCAGCAGTGGGCAGGGGAAAGACGAGCAGTACTTC.

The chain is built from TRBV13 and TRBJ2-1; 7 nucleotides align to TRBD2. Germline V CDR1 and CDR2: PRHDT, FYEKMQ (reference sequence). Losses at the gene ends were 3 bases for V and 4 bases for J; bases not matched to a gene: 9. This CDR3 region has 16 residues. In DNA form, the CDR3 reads TGTGCCAGCAGCTTTCTCCGGCTAGCGGATTACAATGAGCAGTTCTTC. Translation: CASSFLRLADYNEQFF. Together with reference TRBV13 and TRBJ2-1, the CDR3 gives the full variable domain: AAGVIQSPRHLIKEKRETATLKCYPIPRHDTVYWYQQGPGQDPQFLISFYEKMQSDKGSIPDRFSAQQFSDYHSELNMSSLELGDSALYFCASSFLRLADYNEQFFGPGTRLTVL.

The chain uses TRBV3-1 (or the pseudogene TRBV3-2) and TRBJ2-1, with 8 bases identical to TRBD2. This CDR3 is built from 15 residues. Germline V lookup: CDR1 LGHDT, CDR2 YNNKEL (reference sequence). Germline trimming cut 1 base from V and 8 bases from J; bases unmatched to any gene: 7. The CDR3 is CASSQGGTRSDEQFF. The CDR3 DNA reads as TGTGCCAGCAGCCAAGGCGGGACTAGATCGGATGAGCAGTTCTTC.

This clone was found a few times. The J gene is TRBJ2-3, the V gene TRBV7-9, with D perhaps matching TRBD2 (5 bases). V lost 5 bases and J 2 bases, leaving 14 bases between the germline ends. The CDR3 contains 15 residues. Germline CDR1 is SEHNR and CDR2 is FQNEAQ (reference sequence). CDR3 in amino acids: CASSLIDYPTDTQYF. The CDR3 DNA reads TGTGCCAGCAGCCTTATTGACTACCCCACAGATACGCAGTATTTT.